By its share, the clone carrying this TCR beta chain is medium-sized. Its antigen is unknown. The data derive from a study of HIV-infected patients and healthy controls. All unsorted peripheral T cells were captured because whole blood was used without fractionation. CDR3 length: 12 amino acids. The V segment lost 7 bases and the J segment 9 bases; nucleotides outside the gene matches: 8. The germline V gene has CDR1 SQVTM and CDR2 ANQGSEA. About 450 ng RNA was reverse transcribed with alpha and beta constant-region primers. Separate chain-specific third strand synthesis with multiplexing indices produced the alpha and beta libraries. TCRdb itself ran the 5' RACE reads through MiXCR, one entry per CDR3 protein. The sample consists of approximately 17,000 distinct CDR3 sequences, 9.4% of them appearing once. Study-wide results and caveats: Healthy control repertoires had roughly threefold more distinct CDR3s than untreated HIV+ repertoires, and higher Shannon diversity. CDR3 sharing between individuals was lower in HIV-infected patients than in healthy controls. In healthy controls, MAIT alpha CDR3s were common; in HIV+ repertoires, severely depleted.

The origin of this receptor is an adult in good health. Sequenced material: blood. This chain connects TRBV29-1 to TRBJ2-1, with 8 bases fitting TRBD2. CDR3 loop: CSAPRGGGEQFF. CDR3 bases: TGCAGCGCCCCCCGGGGGGGGGGTGAGCAGTTCTTC.